A selection of T cell receptor beta chains follows, all from one sample in a study of blood T cell repertoires in COVID-19. TCRdb keeps only in-frame clones here, not all; method: immunoSEQ multiplex PCR. The sample shows about 58,000 clones, 89% of them seen only once. The sample taken for sequencing was peripheral blood. The receptors originated from a woman aged 55-75 years with active COVID-19. CDR3s include the opening cysteine and the closing phenylalanine or tryptophan. D genes are given only for firm matches. Some rows have no size entry. The others give once, few or many, or a class for an expanded clone.

d_call: .
clone_size: .
j_call: TRBJ1-5
v_call: TRBV27
cdr3_aa: CASSLSSGNQPQHF
cdr3_nt: TGTGCCAGCAGTTTATCGAGTGGCAATCAGCCCCAGCATTTT

d_call: .
clone_size: few
j_call: TRBJ2-1
v_call: TRBV3-1/TRBV3-2
cdr3_aa: CASSRQGGGDEQFF
cdr3_nt: TGTGCCAGCAGCCGACAGGGAGGAGGCGATGAGCAGTTCTTC

d_call: .
clone_size: .
j_call: TRBJ1-2
v_call: TRBV12-3/TRBV12-4
cdr3_aa: CASTLSEFDGYTF
cdr3_nt: TGTGCCAGCACCCTCAGTGAATTCGATGGCTACACCTTC

d_call: TRBD1
clone_size: .
j_call: TRBJ1-2
v_call: TRBV6-5
cdr3_aa: CASSLATGGKGYTF
cdr3_nt: TGTGCCAGCAGCTTAGCCACAGGGGGGAAAGGCTACACCTTC

d_call: .
clone_size: .
j_call: TRBJ2-5
v_call: TRBV3-1/TRBV3-2
cdr3_aa: CASSQGLPPVETQYF
cdr3_nt: TGTGCCAGCAGCCAAGGACTACCCCCAGTGGAGACCCAGTACTTC

d_call: TRBD2
clone_size: .
j_call: TRBJ2-7
v_call: TRBV6-6
cdr3_aa: CASSYGGGIRDEQYF
cdr3_nt: TGTGCCAGCAGTTACGGGGGGGGAATCAGGGACGAGCAGTACTTC

d_call: TRBD2
clone_size: .
j_call: TRBJ2-7
v_call: TRBV5-5
cdr3_aa: CASSLWGGSRYEQYF
cdr3_nt: TGTGCCAGCAGCTTATGGGGGGGGTCCCGCTACGAGCAGTACTTC

d_call: .
clone_size: few
j_call: TRBJ1-6
v_call: TRBV4-1
cdr3_aa: CASSQVVRDSPLHF
cdr3_nt: TGCGCCAGCAGCCAAGTCGTGAGGGATTCACCCCTCCACTTT

d_call: TRBD1
clone_size: .
j_call: TRBJ2-3
v_call: TRBV11-3
cdr3_aa: CASSPTGGPDTQYF
cdr3_nt: TGTGCCAGCAGCCCAACAGGGGGCCCAGATACGCAGTATTTT

d_call: TRBD1
clone_size: .
j_call: TRBJ2-2
v_call: TRBV6-6
cdr3_aa: CASRPRQGDTGELFF
cdr3_nt: TGTGCCAGCAGACCCAGACAGGGGGACACCGGGGAGCTGTTTTTT

d_call: .
clone_size: .
j_call: TRBJ2-1
v_call: TRBV7-3
cdr3_aa: CASSLDYNNEQFF
cdr3_nt: TGTGCCAGCAGCCTGGACTACAACAATGAGCAGTTCTTC

d_call: .
clone_size: .
j_call: TRBJ2-2
v_call: TRBV5-1
cdr3_aa: CASSSGNTGELFF
cdr3_nt: TGCGCCAGCAGCAGCGGTAACACCGGGGAGCTGTTTTTT

d_call: .
clone_size: .
j_call: TRBJ2-7
v_call: TRBV7-2
cdr3_aa: CASSSNYEQYF
cdr3_nt: TGTGCCAGCAGCAGCAACTACGAGCAGTACTTC

d_call: TRBD1
clone_size: .
j_call: TRBJ2-7
v_call: TRBV7-9
cdr3_aa: CASSWTGDNYEQYF
cdr3_nt: TGTGCCAGCAGCTGGACAGGGGATAACTACGAGCAGTACTTC

d_call: .
clone_size: .
j_call: TRBJ2-1
v_call: TRBV6-5
cdr3_aa: CASAPSHREQFF
cdr3_nt: TGTGCCAGCGCGCCGTCTCACCGTGAGCAGTTCTTC

d_call: .
clone_size: .
j_call: TRBJ2-3
v_call: TRBV7-6
cdr3_aa: CASSLDVPTGSTDTQYF
cdr3_nt: TGTGCCAGCAGCTTAGACGTCCCGACAGGATCAACTGATACGCAGTATTTT

d_call: .
clone_size: .
j_call: TRBJ1-6
v_call: TRBV6-5
cdr3_aa: CASNIAGRNSPLHF
cdr3_nt: TGTGCCAGCAATATCGCAGGAAGGAATTCACCCCTCCACTTT

d_call: TRBD1
clone_size: .
j_call: TRBJ1-2
v_call: TRBV11-2
cdr3_aa: CASSPGQGAWYGYTF
cdr3_nt: TGTGCCAGCAGCCCAGGACAGGGGGCATGGTATGGCTACACCTTC

d_call: .
clone_size: .
j_call: TRBJ2-2
v_call: TRBV20-1
cdr3_aa: CSASQGTGELFF
cdr3_nt: TGCAGTGCTAGTCAGGGGACCGGGGAGCTGTTTTTT

d_call: .
clone_size: few
j_call: TRBJ1-6
v_call: TRBV5-6
cdr3_aa: CASSLLQSSYNSPLHF
cdr3_nt: TGTGCCAGCAGCCTGCTACAGAGCTCCTATAATTCACCCCTCCACTTT

d_call: .
clone_size: .
j_call: TRBJ2-7
v_call: TRBV7-8
cdr3_aa: CASSPRGGLSYEQYF
cdr3_nt: TGTGCCAGCAGCCCCCGCGGCGGCCTCTCCTACGAGCAGTACTTC

d_call: TRBD1
clone_size: .
j_call: TRBJ1-5
v_call: TRBV5-6
cdr3_aa: CASSPDRGRLQPQHF
cdr3_nt: TGTGCCAGCAGCCCGGACAGGGGGCGGTTGCAGCCCCAGCATTTT

d_call: TRBD1
clone_size: .
j_call: TRBJ1-6
v_call: TRBV13
cdr3_aa: CASSMGQPNSPLHF
cdr3_nt: TGTGCCAGCAGCATGGGACAGCCTAATTCACCCCTCCACTTT

d_call: .
clone_size: .
j_call: TRBJ1-2
v_call: TRBV11-2
cdr3_aa: CASSLADRPSYGYTF
cdr3_nt: TGTGCCAGCAGCCTCGCTGACAGACCTTCCTATGGCTACACCTTC

d_call: .
clone_size: .
j_call: TRBJ2-3
v_call: TRBV7-3
cdr3_aa: CASSLSQGSPHTQYF
cdr3_nt: TGTGCCAGCAGCTTAAGCCAGGGTAGCCCCCATACGCAGTATTTT

d_call: TRBD1
clone_size: .
j_call: TRBJ1-6
v_call: TRBV29-1
cdr3_aa: CSVGQGDSPLHF
cdr3_nt: TGCAGCGTTGGTCAGGGGGATTCACCCCTCCACTTT

d_call: .
clone_size: .
j_call: TRBJ1-2
v_call: TRBV6-5
cdr3_aa: CASSEVPPNYGYTF
cdr3_nt: TGTGCCAGCAGCGAGGTCCCTCCTAACTATGGCTACACCTTC

d_call: TRBD1
clone_size: .
j_call: TRBJ1-4
v_call: TRBV9
cdr3_aa: CASSGGLTGGRKLFF
cdr3_nt: TGTGCCAGCAGCGGTGGCCTCACAGGGGGCAGGAAACTGTTTTTT

d_call: TRBD1
clone_size: .
j_call: TRBJ1-2
v_call: TRBV20-1
cdr3_aa: CSASDRVYGYTF
cdr3_nt: TGCAGTGCTAGTGACAGGGTCTATGGCTACACCTTC

d_call: TRBD1
clone_size: once
j_call: TRBJ2-7
v_call: TRBV7-2
cdr3_aa: CASSLVGQFYEQYF
cdr3_nt: TGTGCCAGCAGCTTGGTGGGACAGTTCTACGAGCAGTACTTC

d_call: .
clone_size: .
j_call: TRBJ2-6
v_call: TRBV4-3
cdr3_aa: CASSQDDTLSGANVLTF
cdr3_nt: TGCGCCAGCAGCCAAGACGACACCCTCTCTGGGGCCAACGTCCTGACTTTC